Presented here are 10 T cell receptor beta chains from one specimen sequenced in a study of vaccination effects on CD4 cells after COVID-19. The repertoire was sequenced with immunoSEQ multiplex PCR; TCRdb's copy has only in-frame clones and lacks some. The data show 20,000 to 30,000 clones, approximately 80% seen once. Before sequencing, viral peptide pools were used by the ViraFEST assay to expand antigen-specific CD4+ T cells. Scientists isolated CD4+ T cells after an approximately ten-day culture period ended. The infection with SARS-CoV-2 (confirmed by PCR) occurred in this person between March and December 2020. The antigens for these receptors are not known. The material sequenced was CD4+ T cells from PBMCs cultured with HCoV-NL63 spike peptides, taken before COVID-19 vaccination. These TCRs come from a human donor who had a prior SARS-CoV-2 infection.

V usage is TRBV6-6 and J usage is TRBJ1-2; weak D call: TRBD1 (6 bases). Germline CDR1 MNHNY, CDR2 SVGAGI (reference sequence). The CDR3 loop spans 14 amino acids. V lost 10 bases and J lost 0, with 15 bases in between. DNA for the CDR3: TGTGCCACCAAAACACAGGGTTCTAACTATGGCTACACCTTC. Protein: CATKTQGSNYGYTF.

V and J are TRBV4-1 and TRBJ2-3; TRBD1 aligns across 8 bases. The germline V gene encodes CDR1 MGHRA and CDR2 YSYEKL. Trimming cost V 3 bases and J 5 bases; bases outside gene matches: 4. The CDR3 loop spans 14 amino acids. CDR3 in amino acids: CASSHDTGGDTQYF. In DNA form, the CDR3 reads TGCGCCAGCAGCCACGACACAGGGGGAGATACGCAGTATTTT.

In nucleotides, the CDR3 is TGTGCCAGCAGCGTATTCCACCAGGGCCCCGGGGAGCTGTTTTTT. This codes for CASSVFHQGPGELFF. The chain uses TRBV9 and TRBJ2-2; possible D gene TRBD1, 5 bases. The V and J ends lost 1 base and 6 bases respectively, with 13 bases between them. This CDR3 region has 15 residues. Germline V gene data show CDR1 as SGDLS and CDR2 as YYNGEE.

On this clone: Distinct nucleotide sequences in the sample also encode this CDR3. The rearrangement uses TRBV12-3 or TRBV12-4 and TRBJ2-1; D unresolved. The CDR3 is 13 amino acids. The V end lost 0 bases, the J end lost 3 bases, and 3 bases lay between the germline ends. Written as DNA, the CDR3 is TGTGCCAGCAGTTTAGCTAGCTACAATGAGCAGTTCTTC. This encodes CASSLASYNEQFF.

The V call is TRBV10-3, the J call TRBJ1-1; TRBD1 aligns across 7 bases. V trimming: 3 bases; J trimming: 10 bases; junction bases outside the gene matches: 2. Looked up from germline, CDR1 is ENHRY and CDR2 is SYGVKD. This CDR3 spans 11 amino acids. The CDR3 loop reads CAISDGDRAFF. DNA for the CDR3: TGTGCCATCAGTGATGGGGACAGAGCTTTCTTT.

The CDR3 sequence is CASSLVGGTSSYEQYF. In nucleotides, the CDR3 is TGTGCCAGCAGCTTAGTCGGAGGAACGAGCTCCTACGAGCAGTACTTC. V usage is TRBV11-2 and J usage is TRBJ2-7; D might be TRBD2 (5 bases). Germline V gene data show CDR1 as SGHAT and CDR2 as FQNNGV. V was trimmed by 1 base and J by 0 bases, leaving 13 bases between them. CDR3 length: 16 residues.

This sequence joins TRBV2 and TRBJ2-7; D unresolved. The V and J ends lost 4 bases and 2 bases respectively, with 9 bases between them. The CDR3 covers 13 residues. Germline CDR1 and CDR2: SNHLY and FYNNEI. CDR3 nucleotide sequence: TGTGCCAGCAGTGTACACCAGGCCTACGAGCAGTACTTC. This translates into CASSVHQAYEQYF.

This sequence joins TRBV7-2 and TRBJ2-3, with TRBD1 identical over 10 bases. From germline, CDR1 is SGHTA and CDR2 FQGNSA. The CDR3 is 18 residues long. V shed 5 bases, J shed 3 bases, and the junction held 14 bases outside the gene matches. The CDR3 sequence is CASSPRGQGFSRTDTQYF. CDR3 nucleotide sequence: TGTGCCAGCAGCCCAAGGGGACAGGGGTTCTCTCGGACAGATACGCAGTATTTT.

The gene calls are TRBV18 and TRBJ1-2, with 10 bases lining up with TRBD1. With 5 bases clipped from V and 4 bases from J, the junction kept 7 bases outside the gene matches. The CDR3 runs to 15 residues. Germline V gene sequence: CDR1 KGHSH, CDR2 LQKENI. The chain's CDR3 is CASSSRQGALYGYTF. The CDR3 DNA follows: TGTGCCAGCTCATCTCGACAGGGGGCCCTCTATGGCTACACCTTC.

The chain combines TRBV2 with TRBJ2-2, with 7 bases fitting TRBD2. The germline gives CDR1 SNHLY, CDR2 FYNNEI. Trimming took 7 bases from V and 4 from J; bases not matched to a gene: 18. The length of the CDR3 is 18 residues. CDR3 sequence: CASKPLLRSGEVTGELFF. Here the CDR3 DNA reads TGTGCCAGCAAGCCCCTCCTACGCAGCGGGGAGGTCACCGGGGAGCTGTTTTTT.